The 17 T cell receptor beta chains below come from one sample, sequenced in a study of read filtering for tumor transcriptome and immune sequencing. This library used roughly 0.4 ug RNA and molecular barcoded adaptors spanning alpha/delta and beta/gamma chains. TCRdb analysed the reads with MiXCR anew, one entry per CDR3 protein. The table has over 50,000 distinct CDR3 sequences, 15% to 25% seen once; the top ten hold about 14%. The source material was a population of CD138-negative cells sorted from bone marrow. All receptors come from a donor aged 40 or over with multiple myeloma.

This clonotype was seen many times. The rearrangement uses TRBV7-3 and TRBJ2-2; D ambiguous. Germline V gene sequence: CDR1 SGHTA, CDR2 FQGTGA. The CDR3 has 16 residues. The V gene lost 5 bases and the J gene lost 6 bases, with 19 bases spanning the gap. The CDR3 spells CASSPSQDPRSGELFF. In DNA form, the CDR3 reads TGTGCCAGCAGCCCGTCCCAGGACCCTAGGTCCGGGGAGCTGTTTTTT.

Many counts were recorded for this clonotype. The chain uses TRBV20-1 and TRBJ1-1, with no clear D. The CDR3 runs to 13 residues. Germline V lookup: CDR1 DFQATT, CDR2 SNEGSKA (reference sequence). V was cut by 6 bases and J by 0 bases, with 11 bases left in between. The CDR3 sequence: CSALRLLNTEAFF. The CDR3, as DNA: TGCAGTGCACTTAGACTCTTGAACACTGAAGCTTTCTTT.

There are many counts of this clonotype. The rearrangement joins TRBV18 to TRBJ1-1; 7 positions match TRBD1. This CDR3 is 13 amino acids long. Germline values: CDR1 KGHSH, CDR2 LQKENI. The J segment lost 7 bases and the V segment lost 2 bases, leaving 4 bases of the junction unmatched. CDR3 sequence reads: CASSPTRDSEAFF. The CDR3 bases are TGTGCCAGCTCACCAACCCGGGACAGTGAAGCTTTCTTT.

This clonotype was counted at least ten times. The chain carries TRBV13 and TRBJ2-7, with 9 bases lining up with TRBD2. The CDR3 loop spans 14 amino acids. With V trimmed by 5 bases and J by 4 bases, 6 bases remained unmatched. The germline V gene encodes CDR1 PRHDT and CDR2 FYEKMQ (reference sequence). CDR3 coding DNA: TGTGCCAGCAGCCGGCGGACTAGCGTATACGAGCAGTACTTC. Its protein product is CASSRRTSVYEQYF.

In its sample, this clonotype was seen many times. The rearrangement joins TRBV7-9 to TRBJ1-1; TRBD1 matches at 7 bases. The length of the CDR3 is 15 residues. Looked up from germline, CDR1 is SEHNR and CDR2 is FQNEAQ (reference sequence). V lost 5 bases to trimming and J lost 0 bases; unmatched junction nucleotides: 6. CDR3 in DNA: TGTGCCAGCAGCGCCAGGGGGGCCATGAACACTGAAGCTTTCTTT. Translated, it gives CASSARGAMNTEAFF.

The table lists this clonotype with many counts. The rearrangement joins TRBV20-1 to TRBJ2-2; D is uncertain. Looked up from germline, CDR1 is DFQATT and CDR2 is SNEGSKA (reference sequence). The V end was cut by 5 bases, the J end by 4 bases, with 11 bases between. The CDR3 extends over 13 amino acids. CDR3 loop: CSAEPPGTGELFF. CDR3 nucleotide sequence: TGCAGTGCTGAGCCGCCGGGCACCGGGGAGCTGTTTTTT.

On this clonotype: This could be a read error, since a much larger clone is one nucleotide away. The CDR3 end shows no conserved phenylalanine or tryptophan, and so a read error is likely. This CDR3 is CASIRDRGLNGYTS. The CDR3 nucleotides read TGTGCCAGCATTAGAGACAGGGGGCTCAATGGCTACACCTCC. This chain joins TRBV28 and TRBJ1-2, with 10 positions matching TRBD1. The CDR3 runs to 14 residues. The trim removed 7 bases at V and 6 bases at J, leaving 8 bases unmatched. In germline, CDR1 is MDHEN, CDR2 SYDVKM.

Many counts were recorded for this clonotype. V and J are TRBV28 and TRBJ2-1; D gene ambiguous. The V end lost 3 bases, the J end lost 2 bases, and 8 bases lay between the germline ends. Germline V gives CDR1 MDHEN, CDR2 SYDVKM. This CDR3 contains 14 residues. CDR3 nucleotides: TGTGCCAGCAGTTTTGGCTCTACCTACAATGAGCAGTTCTTC. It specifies CASSFGSTYNEQFF.

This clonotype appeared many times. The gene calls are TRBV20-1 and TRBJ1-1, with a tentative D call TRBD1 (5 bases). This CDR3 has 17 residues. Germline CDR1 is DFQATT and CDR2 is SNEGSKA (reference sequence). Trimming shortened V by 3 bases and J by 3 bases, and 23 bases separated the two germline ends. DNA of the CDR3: TGCAGTGCTAGCCAAGCGGCGGAGAGGCAAGGGGACACTGAAGCTTTCTTT. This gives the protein CSASQAAERQGDTEAFF.

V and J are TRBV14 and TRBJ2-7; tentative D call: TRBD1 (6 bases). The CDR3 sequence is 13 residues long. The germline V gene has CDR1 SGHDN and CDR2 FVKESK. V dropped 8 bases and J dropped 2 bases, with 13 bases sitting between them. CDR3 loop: CASRLQGAYEQYF. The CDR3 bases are TGTGCCAGCCGTTTACAGGGAGCCTACGAGCAGTACTTC.

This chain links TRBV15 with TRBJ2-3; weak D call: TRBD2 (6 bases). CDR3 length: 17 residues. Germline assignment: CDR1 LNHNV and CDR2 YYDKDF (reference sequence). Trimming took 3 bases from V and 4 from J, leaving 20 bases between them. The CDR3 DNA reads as TGTGCCACCAGCAGGCCCGCGGGACGGGGGACCGCAGATACGCAGTATTTT. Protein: CATSRPAGRGTADTQYF.

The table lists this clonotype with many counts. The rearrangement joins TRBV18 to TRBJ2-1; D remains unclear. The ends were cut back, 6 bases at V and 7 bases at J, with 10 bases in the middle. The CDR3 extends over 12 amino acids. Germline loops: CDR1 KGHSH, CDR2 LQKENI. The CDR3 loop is CASSQYENEQFF. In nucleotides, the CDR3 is TGTGCCAGCTCTCAGTACGAGAATGAGCAGTTCTTC.

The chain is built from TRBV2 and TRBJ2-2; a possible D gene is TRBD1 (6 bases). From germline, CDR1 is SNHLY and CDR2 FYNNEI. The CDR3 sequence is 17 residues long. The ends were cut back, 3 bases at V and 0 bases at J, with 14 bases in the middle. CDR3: CASSDSRGSPNTGELFF. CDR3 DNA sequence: TGTGCCAGCAGTGATTCGAGGGGGTCACCGAACACCGGGGAGCTGTTTTTT.

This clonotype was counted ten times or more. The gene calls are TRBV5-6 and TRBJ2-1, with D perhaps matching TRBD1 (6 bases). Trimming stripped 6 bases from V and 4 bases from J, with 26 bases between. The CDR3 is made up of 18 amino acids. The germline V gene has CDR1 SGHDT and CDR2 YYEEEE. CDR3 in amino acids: CASTNKYAGATRYNEQFF. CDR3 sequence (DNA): TGTGCCAGCACCAACAAATATGCAGGGGCCACACGGTACAATGAGCAGTTCTTC.

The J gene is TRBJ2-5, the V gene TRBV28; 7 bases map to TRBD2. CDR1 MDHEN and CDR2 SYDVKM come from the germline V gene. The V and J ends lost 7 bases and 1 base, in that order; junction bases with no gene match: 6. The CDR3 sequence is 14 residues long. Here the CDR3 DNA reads TGTGCCAGCAAGGCTAGCGGCCTCCAAGAGACCCAGTACTTC. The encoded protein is CASKASGLQETQYF.

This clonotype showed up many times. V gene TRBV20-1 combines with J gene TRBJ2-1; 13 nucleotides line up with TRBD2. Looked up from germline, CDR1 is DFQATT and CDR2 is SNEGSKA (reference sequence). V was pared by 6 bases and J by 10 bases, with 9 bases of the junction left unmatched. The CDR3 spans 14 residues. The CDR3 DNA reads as TGCAGTGCCCCCTGGACTAGCGGGGGTGGGGAGCAGTTCTTC. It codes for CSAPWTSGGGEQFF.

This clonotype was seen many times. The CDR3 reads CASSFSRGGNTEAFF. In DNA, the CDR3 is TGTGCCAGCAGTTTTTCTCGTGGGGGGAACACTGAAGCTTTCTTT. This chain uses TRBV27 with TRBJ1-1, with D possibly being TRBD1 (5 bases). The CDR3 runs 15 residues. The V end was cut by 3 bases, the J end by 1 base, with 12 bases between. Germline V gene lookup returns CDR1 MNHEY and CDR2 SMNVEV (reference sequence).